A selection of T cell receptor beta chains follows, all from one sample in a study of control samples from healthy donors and cancer patients. Clones were sequenced by immunoSEQ multiplex PCR, and TCRdb holds only the in-frame ones, with some missing. Among 260,000 or so clones listed, around 79% were seen once. The sample comprised PBMCs. The source of these receptors is a woman in her fifties or sixties with lung cancer. The CDR3 runs from the conserved cysteine through the conserved F or W. D genes are given only for firm matches. Clone size is not always given. Where it is, it says once, few, many or a class for expanded clones.

>NA|NA|TRBV11-2|TRBJ2-3
TGTGCCAGCGGCCACACAGATACGCAGTATTTT
CASGHTDTQYF
>NA|few|TRBV7-9|TRBJ2-7
TGTGCCAGCAGTTTTTACACTGGAGAGCAGTACTTC
CASSFYTGEQYF
>NA|NA|TRBV24-1|TRBJ2-3
TGTGCCACCAGTGAATACAAAAGAGATACGCAGTATTTT
CATSEYKRDTQYF
>TRBD1|NA|TRBV13|TRBJ1-1
TGTGCCACCGACGACCTAGGACAGGGGGAAGCTTTCTTT
CATDDLGQGEAFF
>TRBD1|NA|TRBV7-3|TRBJ1-1
TGTGCCAGCAGCTTTGGACAGGCCGAAGCTTTCTTT
CASSFGQAEAFF
>NA|once|TRBV6-5|TRBJ1-1
TGTGCCAGCAGCATAAACAGGGTTACTGAAGCTTTCTTT
CASSINRVTEAFF
>NA|NA|TRBV10-3|TRBJ1-2
TGTGCCATCAGTGAGACGGGGGACGGGTATGGCTACACCTTC
CAISETGDGYGYTF
>NA|NA|TRBV5-6|TRBJ1-2
TGTGCCAGCAGCTTGATACCGACAGGACAACATGGCTACACCTTC
CASSLIPTGQHGYTF
>TRBD2|NA|TRBV27|TRBJ2-1
TGTGCCAGCAGCATCACTAGCGGGATGGCTAATGAGCAGTTCTTC
CASSITSGMANEQFF
>NA|NA|TRBV5-1|TRBJ2-2
TGCGCCAGCAGCTTGTTTTCAGGGACTGGGAACACCGGGGAGCTGTTTTTT
CASSLFSGTGNTGELFF
>NA|NA|TRBV20-1|TRBJ1-5
TGCAGTGCTAGTAACGCCCGGGGCAATCAGCCCCAGCATTTT
CSASNARGNQPQHF
>NA|NA|TRBV7-9|TRBJ2-3
TGTGCCAGCAGCGCCTCTTCTACGCAGTATTTT
CASSASSTQYF
>NA|NA|TRBV18|TRBJ2-5
TGTGCCAGCTCACCAAGTGGGGGCTCCCAAGAGACCCAGTACTTC
CASSPSGGSQETQYF
>NA|NA|TRBV19|TRBJ2-5
TGTGCCAGTAGTATATCTTTGAGAGGGGAGACCCAGTACTTC
CASSISLRGETQYF
>NA|NA|TRBV19|TRBJ1-2
TGTGCCTGCCTCGGCCGGGGTGGCTCTGGCTACACCTTC
CACLGRGGSGYTF
>TRBD2|NA|TRBV5-4|TRBJ2-5
TGTGCCAGCAGCTTCGGGACTAGCGGGGTAGATGTTGCGGAGACCCAGTACTTC
CASSFGTSGVDVAETQYF
>NA|NA|TRBV11-1|TRBJ2-3
TGTGCCAGCAGCTTAGCGTCTTACAGCACAGATACGCAGTATTTT
CASSLASYSTDTQYF
>TRBD2|once|TRBV3-1/TRBV3-2|TRBJ2-1
TGTGCCAGCAGCCACAGAGGACTAGCGGGGGACAATGAGCAGTTCTTC
CASSHRGLAGDNEQFF
>NA|NA|TRBV30|TRBJ1-1
TGTGCCTGGAGGCCAGGGCCGACTGAAGCTTTCTTT
CAWRPGPTEAFF
>NA|once|TRBV7-6|TRBJ2-2
TGTGCCAGCAGCTTAGAACAGAACACCGGGGAGCTGTTTTTT
CASSLEQNTGELFF
>TRBD2|NA|TRBV9|TRBJ2-1
TGTGCCAGTAGCGGGGGGGACTACAATGAGCAGTTCTTC
CASSGGDYNEQFF
>TRBD1|NA|TRBV7-9|TRBJ2-3
TGTGCCAGCACCTTTTATACAGGGGGGCGAAACACAGATACGCAGTATTTT
CASTFYTGGRNTDTQYF
>NA|NA|TRBV19|TRBJ1-2
TGTGCCAGTAGTATGTGGGGCAGCTATGGCTACACCTTC
CASSMWGSYGYTF
>NA|NA|TRBV12-3/TRBV12-4|TRBJ2-7
TGTGCCAGCAGTTTCTTAAGCTCCTACGAGCAGTACTTC
CASSFLSSYEQYF
>NA|once|TRBV19|TRBJ1-5
TGTGCCAGTAGTAGACAAGCCAGGCAGCCCCAGCATTTT
CASSRQARQPQHF
>NA|NA|TRBV5-1|TRBJ2-1
TGCGCCAGCAGCCTCGACAGGCCCAATGAGCAGTTCTTC
CASSLDRPNEQFF
>TRBD1|few|TRBV19|TRBJ1-2
TGTGCCAGTAGTACCTCGGGGGACAGCTATGGCTACACCTTC
CASSTSGDSYGYTF
>NA|NA|TRBV6-5|TRBJ1-1
TGTGCCAGCAGCCTGACAGGTGTCGACACTGAAGCTTTCTTT
CASSLTGVDTEAFF
>TRBD1|NA|TRBV20-1|TRBJ1-2
TGCAGTGCCCAGGGGGCGGATGGCTACACCTTC
CSAQGADGYTF
>NA|NA|TRBV7-8|TRBJ1-1
TGTGCCAGCAGCTTAGAGGGCGCCCTGAGGGACACTGAAGCTTTCTTT
CASSLEGALRDTEAFF
>TRBD1|NA|TRBV19|TRBJ1-5
TGTGCCAGTAGCGGGACAGCCAGCAATCAGCCCCAGCATTTT
CASSGTASNQPQHF
>NA|NA|TRBV29-1|TRBJ2-5
TGCAGCGCCTTCCTAACACCTACCCAGTACTTC
CSAFLTPTQYF
>TRBD2|NA|TRBV11-3|TRBJ2-1
TGTGCCAGCAGCTTAGCTAGCGGGAGGTACAATGAGCAGTTCTTC
CASSLASGRYNEQFF
>NA|NA|TRBV19|TRBJ1-3
TGTGCCAGTAGTTATGACAAGAGCTCTGGAAACACCATATATTTT
CASSYDKSSGNTIYF
>NA|NA|TRBV5-5|TRBJ2-7
TGTGCCAGCACCGTGGACTCTCCCTACGAGCAGTACTTC
CASTVDSPYEQYF
>NA|few|TRBV28|TRBJ1-3
TGTGCCAGCAGTCGAATAACAGGGTTTGTACCTGGAAACACCATATATTTT
CASSRITGFVPGNTIYF
>NA|NA|TRBV5-1|TRBJ1-2
TGCGCCAGCAGCTTGGAAGGGGTCTATGGCTACACCTTC
CASSLEGVYGYTF
>NA|NA|TRBV24-1|TRBJ2-3
TGTGCCACCAGTGATCCCAGATCAGCCCCAGATACGCAGTATTTT
CATSDPRSAPDTQYF
>NA|NA|TRBV14|TRBJ1-1
TGTGCCAGCAGCCGTGGAGGGACCATGTATCTTAAGGGTGAAGCTTTCTTT
CASSRGGTMYLKGEAFF
>TRBD1|NA|TRBV7-9|TRBJ2-5
TGTGCCAGCAGCTCGACAGGGGGAGAGACCCAGTACTTC
CASSSTGGETQYF
>TRBD1|NA|TRBV5-1|TRBJ1-2
TGCGCCAGCAGCTTGGTCGGACAGGGAGGCTATGGCTACACCTTC
CASSLVGQGGYGYTF
>TRBD2|NA|TRBV27|TRBJ2-1
TGTGCCAGCAGCGTGGGACTAGCAGTCAATGAGCAGTTCTTC
CASSVGLAVNEQFF
>NA|NA|TRBV6-1|TRBJ1-2
TGTGCCAGCAGTGAAGTGAGGTCCAGCGGCTACACCTTC
CASSEVRSSGYTF
>NA|NA|TRBV5-1|TRBJ1-2
TGCGCCAGCAGCCAAACGACAGCGAACTATGGCTACACCTTC
CASSQTTANYGYTF
>NA|NA|TRBV5-6|TRBJ1-5
TGTGCCAGCAGCTCGATTACCCTACGCAATCAGCCCCAGCATTTT
CASSSITLRNQPQHF
>TRBD2|NA|TRBV7-9|TRBJ2-2
TGTGCCAGCAGCTCGGGACTAGCGGGGGGGACCGGGGAGCTGTTTTTT
CASSSGLAGGTGELFF
>TRBD2|NA|TRBV5-1|TRBJ2-7
TGCGCCAGCAGCCCAACCTCATTTTCTAGCGGGAGTTTGTCGCGGGAGCAGTACTTC
CASSPTSFSSGSLSREQYF
>TRBD1|NA|TRBV5-1|TRBJ2-1
TGCGCCAGCAGCCTACAGGGGGCGCTTTACAATGAGCAGTTCTTC
CASSLQGALYNEQFF
>NA|NA|TRBV9|TRBJ2-2
TGTGCCAGCAGCTTGGGGGCGGAGGGGACCGGGGAGCTGTTTTTT
CASSLGAEGTGELFF
>TRBD1|NA|TRBV7-3|TRBJ2-3
TGTGCCAGCAGCTTCAAGGGACAGGATACGCAGTATTTT
CASSFKGQDTQYF